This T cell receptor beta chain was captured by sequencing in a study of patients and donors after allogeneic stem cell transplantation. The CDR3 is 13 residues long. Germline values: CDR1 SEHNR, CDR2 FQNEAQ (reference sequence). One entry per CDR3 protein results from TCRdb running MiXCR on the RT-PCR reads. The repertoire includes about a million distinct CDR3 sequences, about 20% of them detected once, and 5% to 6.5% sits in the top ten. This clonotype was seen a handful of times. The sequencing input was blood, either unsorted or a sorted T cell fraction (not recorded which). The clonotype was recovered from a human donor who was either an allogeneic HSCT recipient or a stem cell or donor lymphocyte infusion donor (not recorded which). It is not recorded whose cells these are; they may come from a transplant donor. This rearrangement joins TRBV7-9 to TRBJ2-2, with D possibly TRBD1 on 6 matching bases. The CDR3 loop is CATGIWSTGELFF. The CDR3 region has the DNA TGTGCTACAGGGATTTGGTCCACCGGGGAGCTGTTTTTT.